This T cell receptor beta chain was identified during a study of T cell repertoires in cytomegalovirus infection (dated by TCRdb to 2018 to 2020). In the study overall: The peptide stimulations were aimed at well-studied HLA-B-restricted epitopes as well as recently identified HLA-C-restricted CMV epitopes, whose presentation resists viral immunomodulation. Donor HLA type was relevant to the analysis, because carriage of CMV infection together with the matching HLA type was indicated by public TCR beta signatures. General conclusions and limits of the study: Cumulative frequency of public TCR beta family members discriminated carriers of CMV infection plus the relevant HLA type in this cohort and an independent 352-donor cohort. In the ex vivo response, HLA-C-restricted CMV-specific TCR beta clonotypes were dominant, and in two of eight donors the single most frequent clonotype came from this HLA-C-restricted group.

Only a few counts were recorded for this clonotype. No cognate antigen has been identified for it. No per-base quality is available; no much larger clone lies one base away. The treatment or condition label here, explained by the study, means: in vitro stimulation with specific CMV peptide epitopes to enrich CMV-specific T cells. CDR1 and CDR2, looked up from the germline V gene, are SGHRS and YFSETQ. The V end loses 4 bases and the J end loses 4 bases, and a stretch of 20 bases separates them. There are 16 amino acids in the CDR3, from cysteine to phenylalanine inclusive. The retained sequence is limited to the CDR3, 48 bases, with the frame set at the first base. Sequenced using an Illumina HiSeq 1500. TCRdb ran its own pipeline on the public reads, namely fastp trimming at Q25 and MiXCR clone calling, and kept in-frame beta chains. Here each entry gathers all rows of one CDR3 protein and keeps the most common genes and DNA. The sample profile shows about 500,000 distinct CDR3 sequences; around 30% of them were found once. The ten largest clones capture roughly 15% of the sample.

The rearrangement joined TRBV5-1 to TRBJ1-1, with no confidently assigned D gene. The TCR was taken from a human donor in good health (CMV status not recorded). Some clones in this sample may be carry-over from other donors' samples. The specimen was cultured PBMCs, collected from culture after CMV antigen stimulation. The DNA sequence is as follows: TGCGCCAGCAGCCAAAGCCGAGGCGGAGGTACCACTGAAGCTTTCTTT. The resulting protein is CASSQSRGGGTTEAFF. The CDR3, completed at both ends by the reference TRBV5-1 and TRBJ1-1 genes, gives the full variable domain KAGVTQTPRYLIKTRGQQVTLSCSPISGHRSVSWYQQTPGQGLQFLFEYFSETQRNKGNFPGRFSGRQFSNSRSEMNVSTLELGDSALYLCASSQSRGGGTTEAFFGQGTRLTVV.